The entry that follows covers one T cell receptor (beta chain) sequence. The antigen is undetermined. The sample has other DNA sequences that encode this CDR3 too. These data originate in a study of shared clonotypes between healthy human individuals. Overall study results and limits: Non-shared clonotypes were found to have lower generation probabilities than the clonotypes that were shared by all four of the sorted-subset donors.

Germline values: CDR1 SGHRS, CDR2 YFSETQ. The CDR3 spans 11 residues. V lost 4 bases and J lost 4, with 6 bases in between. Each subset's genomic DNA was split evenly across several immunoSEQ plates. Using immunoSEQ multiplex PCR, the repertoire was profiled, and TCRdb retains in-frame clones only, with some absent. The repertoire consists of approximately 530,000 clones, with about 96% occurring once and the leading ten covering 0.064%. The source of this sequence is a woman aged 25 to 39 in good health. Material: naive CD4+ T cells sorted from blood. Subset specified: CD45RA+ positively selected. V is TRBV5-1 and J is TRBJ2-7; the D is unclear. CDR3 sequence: CASSLGYEQYF. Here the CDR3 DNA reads TGCGCCAGCAGCCTGGGGTACGAGCAGTACTTC.